A single sample is the source of the 2 T cell receptor beta chains below, sequenced in a study of control samples from healthy donors and cancer patients (dated by TCRdb to 2018 to 2021). Library prep was done by the immunoSEQ multiplex PCR assay. TCRdb holds this immuneACCESS table with in-frame rearrangements only. Some clones are missing; in checked studies, unresolved V genes explain under half, and the rest has no known cause. The sample data list approximately 160,000 clones, and 85% to 95% of these were observed just once. 1.3% to 1.5% of the sample is in the top ten clones. The sequencing sample was made of blood. The receptors derive from a young woman in good health.

This chain links TRBV6-5 with TRBJ2-2; D is ambiguous. CDR1 and CDR2 (germline): MNHEY, SVGAGI. V lost 7 bases to trimming and J lost 7 bases, with 13 bases between them. The CDR3 spans 13 residues. Written as DNA, the CDR3 is TGTGCCAGCATCCCTCAGATCGGCGGGGAGCTGTTTTTT. Encoded protein: CASIPQIGGELFF.

CDR3 nucleotide sequence: TGTGCCAGCAGCCAAGACATTCCGCGGGGTGTCCCAGATACGCAGTATTTT. It encodes CASSQDIPRGVPDTQYF. The chain has TRBV4-2 and TRBJ2-3, with a tentative D call TRBD2 (6 bases). Trimming shortened V by 0 bases and J by 4 bases, and 17 bases separated the two germline ends. Germline assignment: CDR1 LGHNA and CDR2 YNFKEQ. The CDR3 runs to 17 residues.